These 29 T cell receptor beta chains were sequenced from one sample in a study of beta chain features in type 1 diabetes. No antigen has been identified for these receptors. Expressed TCRB transcripts were sequenced after all isolated RNA was converted to cDNA. Clones were sequenced by immunoSEQ multiplex PCR, and TCRdb holds only the in-frame ones, with some missing. In the table there are around 260,000 clones, 20% of which are singletons. General study points: Within each of all four CD4+ subsets, Type 1 diabetes patients had TCRB CDR3s that were moderately but significantly shorter.

The sample taken for sequencing was naive CD4+ T cells from blood. These TCRs come from a woman aged 35 to 49 with type 1 diabetes.

This clone turned up a few times. This chain connects TRBV5-1 to TRBJ2-1, with TRBD1 identical over 9 bases. The V gene end was trimmed by 5 bases and the J gene end by 5 bases; junction bases not matched to a gene: 8. The germline V gene encodes CDR1 SGHRS and CDR2 YFSETQ. The CDR3 spans 15 residues. In nucleotides, the CDR3 is TGCGCCAGCAGGCGCGGGACAGGGAGCAACAATGAGCAGTTCTTC. It encodes CASRRGTGSNNEQFF.

This chain joins TRBV11-2 and TRBJ2-7, with TRBD1 identical over 9 bases. V shed 5 bases, J shed 5 bases, and the junction held 7 bases outside the gene matches. This CDR3 has 14 residues. The germline V gene has CDR1 SGHAT and CDR2 FQNNGV. CDR3 amino acids: CASSPDRGWNEQYF. The DNA for the CDR3 is TGTGCCAGCAGCCCGGACAGGGGATGGAACGAGCAGTACTTC.

The chain joins TRBV29-1 to TRBJ2-2, with 8 bases aligning to TRBD1. V gave up 7 bases and J gave up 1 base; unmatched junction bases: 8. The CDR3 spans 15 residues. The V gene's germline CDR1 is SQVTM and CDR2 ANQGSEA. In DNA, the CDR3 is TGCAGCGCCCTCAAGGGACAGGTGAACACCGGGGAGCTGTTTTTT. This encodes CSALKGQVNTGELFF.

This chain uses TRBV23-1 with TRBJ1-2; D remains ambiguous. TRBV23-1 is recorded as an ORF, its role being uncertain. CDR3 length: 15 amino acids. V was cut by 0 bases and J by 4 bases, with 12 bases left in between. This CDR3 is CASSQSFRAGYGYTF. The CDR3 DNA is TGCGCCAGCAGTCAATCATTCCGGGCGGGCTATGGCTACACCTTC.

V usage is TRBV30 and J usage is TRBJ2-3; no firm D call. The CDR3 extends over 12 amino acids. Trimming pared 5 bases from V and 4 bases from J, leaving 10 bases between. Germline loops: CDR1 GTSNPN, CDR2 SVGIG (reference sequence). This CDR3 reads CAWARAPDTQYF. In nucleotides, the CDR3 is TGTGCCTGGGCAAGAGCACCAGATACGCAGTATTTT.

The chain couples TRBV10-3 to TRBJ1-2; D unresolved. CDR1 and CDR2 from the germline V gene are ENHRY and SYGVKD. Deletions cut 2 bases from V and 4 bases from J, with 8 bases between. This CDR3 is built from 13 residues. The CDR3 bases are TGTGCCATCAGTGAGGACTGGAGCTATGGCTACACCTTC. Translated: CAISEDWSYGYTF.

This clone was detected only a few times. The chain recombines TRBV4-3 with TRBJ1-2; 7 positions agree with TRBD1. This CDR3 is 12 amino acids long. Losses at the gene ends were 4 bases for V and 4 bases for J; bases not matched to a gene: 0. Germline V gene data show CDR1 as LGHNA and CDR2 as YSLEER. The CDR3 loop is CASSPGGYGYTF. The CDR3 DNA is TGCGCCAGCAGCCCAGGGGGCTATGGCTACACCTTC.

This clone occurred a few times. The chain has TRBV28 and TRBJ1-2; a possible D gene is TRBD1 (6 bases). V dropped 10 bases and J dropped 3 bases, with 18 bases sitting between them. This CDR3 contains 14 residues. Per the germline V gene, CDR1 is MDHEN and CDR2 is SYDVKM. The CDR3 protein is CATEGARGYYGYTF. CDR3 DNA: TGTGCCACCGAAGGGGCCAGGGGATACTATGGCTACACCTTC.

This clone was found a few times. The chain links TRBV7-9 to TRBJ2-1; D is possibly TRBD2 (5 bases). Trimming cost V 9 bases and J 9 bases, with 18 bases left between them. CDR3 size: 13 residues. The germline gives CDR1 SEHNR, CDR2 FQNEAQ (reference sequence). The CDR3 loop reads CARGSEVQGEQFF. The CDR3 coding sequence is TGTGCCAGAGGGTCGGAGGTCCAAGGTGAGCAGTTCTTC.

This clone was observed a few times. V is TRBV7-6 and J is TRBJ2-1; maybe TRBD2 (5 bases). V was clipped by 5 bases and J by 6 bases, with 17 bases between them. This CDR3 comprises 15 residues. CDR1 and CDR2 (germline): SGHVS, FNYEAQ. The CDR3 loop is CASSTDPAGLNEQFF. In nucleotides, the CDR3 is TGTGCCAGCAGCACCGACCCGGCGGGCCTCAATGAGCAGTTCTTC.

This clone was detected only once. V gene TRBV19 combines with J gene TRBJ1-2; 7 bases are shared with TRBD1. The CDR3 covers 14 residues. The V gene's germline CDR1 is LNHDA and CDR2 SQIVND (reference sequence). Trimming at V came to 5 bases and at J to 5 bases, leaving 8 bases not matched to a gene. CDR3 bases: TGTGCCAGTAGTGTCGGACAGGCTATATATGGCTACACCTTC. Translating gives CASSVGQAIYGYTF.

This clone occurred a few times. The rearrangement links TRBV2 to TRBJ1-6, with 9 positions matching TRBD1. This CDR3 is built from 14 residues. V shed 5 bases and J 8 bases; nucleotides not matched to a gene: 4. CDR1 and CDR2 from the germline V gene are SNHLY and FYNNEI. CDR3 nucleotide sequence: TGTGCCAGCAGTTGGACAGGGGCGGATTCACCCCTCCACTTT. This encodes CASSWTGADSPLHF. The entire variable domain, with the rest obtained from reference TRBV2 and TRBJ1-6, is as follows: EPEVTQTPSHQVTQMGQEVILRCVPISNHLYFYWYRQILGQKVEFLVSFYNNEISEKSEIFDDQFSVERPDGSNFTLKIRSTKLEDSAMYFCASSWTGADSPLHFGNGTRLTVT.

V usage is TRBV4-3 and J usage is TRBJ2-7; a possible D gene is TRBD1 (6 bases). CDR1 is LGHNA, CDR2 YSLEER, per germline. The CDR3 is 15 residues long. The V end lost 3 bases, the J end lost 1 base, and 13 bases lay between the germline ends. The DNA for the CDR3 is TGCGCCAGCAGCCATTACCAGGGGTGGTCCTACGAGCAGTACTTC. This encodes CASSHYQGWSYEQYF.

The chain has TRBV6-5 and TRBJ2-3; D not certain. With 7 bases removed from V and 2 bases from J, the gap between germline ends came to 16 bases. Germline values: CDR1 MNHEY, CDR2 SVGAGI. This CDR3 spans 15 amino acids. CDR3: CASKERQAFTDTQYF. DNA for the CDR3: TGTGCCAGCAAGGAAAGACAAGCTTTCACAGATACGCAGTATTTT.

There are a few counts of this clone. The chain links TRBV29-1 to TRBJ1-1; the match to TRBD1 covers 7 bases. The CDR3 covers 13 residues. CDR1 and CDR2 (germline): SQVTM, ANQGSEA. V gave up 7 bases and J gave up 0 bases; unmatched junction bases: 5. Here the CDR3 DNA reads TGCAGCGGCCAGGGACAGATGAACACTGAAGCTTTCTTT. Its protein is CSGQGQMNTEAFF.

The chain employs TRBV4-3 and TRBJ2-5; 8 bases map to TRBD2. V was pared by 0 bases and J by 5 bases, with 5 bases of the junction left unmatched. Germline V gives CDR1 LGHNA, CDR2 YSLEER. The length of the CDR3 is 15 residues. The CDR3 protein is CASSQDGRGGETQYF. For the CDR3, the DNA is TGCGCCAGCAGCCAAGACGGGAGGGGAGGGGAGACCCAGTACTTC.

The chain has TRBV5-6 and TRBJ1-2; tentatively, D is TRBD1 (5 bases). Trimming took 4 bases from V and 6 from J, leaving 13 bases between them. Germline V gives CDR1 SGHDT, CDR2 YYEEEE. The CDR3 sequence is 13 residues long. The CDR3 is CASSPAGSDGYTF. The CDR3 DNA reads as TGTGCCAGCAGCCCCGCAGGGTCCGATGGCTACACCTTC.

This clone has a handful of counts. The V and J genes are TRBV7-9 and TRBJ1-1; 9 bases fit TRBD1. Trimming at V came to 3 bases and at J to 1 base, leaving 6 bases not matched to a gene. CDR1 is SEHNR, CDR2 FQNEAQ, per germline (reference sequence). The CDR3 sequence is 16 residues long. Here the CDR3 reads CASSLGTGIGNTEAFF. In DNA, the CDR3 is TGTGCCAGCAGCTTGGGGACAGGGATAGGGAACACTGAAGCTTTCTTT.

This clone showed up just once. This chain uses TRBV9 with TRBJ1-6; D is uncertain. This CDR3 is built from 15 residues. The V gene's germline CDR1 is SGDLS and CDR2 YYNGEE. V was shortened by 6 bases and J by 0 bases, with 10 bases between the two germline ends. CDR3 protein: CASTSGSSYNSPLHF. CDR3 coding DNA: TGTGCCAGCACATCAGGCAGCTCCTATAATTCACCCCTCCACTTT.

The table lists this clone with a few counts. The V gene is TRBV15, the J gene TRBJ1-5, with TRBD1 identical over 8 bases. CDR1 and CDR2 from the germline V gene are LNHNV and YYDKDF (reference sequence). Germline trimming cut 7 bases from V and 8 bases from J; bases unmatched to any gene: 7. This CDR3 region has 13 residues. The DNA for the CDR3 is TGTGCCACCAACTTAGGACAGGGCGAGCCCCAGCATTTT. Translated: CATNLGQGEPQHF.

This clone has only a few counts. This chain links TRBV9 with TRBJ1-1; D is unclear. The CDR3 covers 14 residues. Trimming took off 0 bases at V and 7 bases at J, with 13 bases between the two ends. Germline CDR1 SGDLS, CDR2 YYNGEE. CDR3 sequence (DNA): TGTGCCAGCAGCGTAGGTCCGACACCTCTTGAAGCTTTCTTT. It encodes CASSVGPTPLEAFF.

The V and J genes are TRBV30 and TRBJ1-1; D remains unclear. CDR3 length equals 11 residues. Trimming stripped 2 bases from V and 6 bases from J, with 7 bases between. Germline CDR1 GTSNPN, CDR2 SVGIG (reference sequence). This chain's CDR3 is CAWSLGAEAFF. CDR3 sequence (DNA): TGTGCCTGGAGTCTAGGCGCTGAAGCTTTCTTT.

This sequence joins TRBV6-4 and TRBJ2-3; D uncertain. Germline-derived CDR1 and CDR2 are MRHNA and SNTAGT. The CDR3 is 13 residues long. V lost 6 bases to trimming and J lost 0 bases, with 7 bases between them. CDR3 nucleotides: TGTGCCAGCAGCTCGGGTAGCACAGATACGCAGTATTTT. Translation: CASSSGSTDTQYF.

V gene TRBV15 combines with J gene TRBJ2-1, with D possibly being TRBD2 (5 bases). In germline, CDR1 is LNHNV, CDR2 YYDKDF (reference sequence). The CDR3 extends over 14 amino acids. Trimming pared 4 bases from V and 2 bases from J, leaving 9 bases between. CDR3 bases: TGTGCCACCAGCACGGGGAGACCCTACAATGAGCAGTTCTTC. It codes for CATSTGRPYNEQFF.

This clone was seen a handful of times. The chain combines TRBV30 with TRBJ1-1; a weak D match, TRBD1 (5 bases). The CDR3 extends over 15 amino acids. Deletions cut 0 bases from V and 0 bases from J, with 11 bases between. Germline-derived CDR1 and CDR2 are GTSNPN and SVGIG (reference sequence). The CDR3 nucleotides read TGTGCCTGGAGTGTACTGGGGCGGTTGAACACTGAAGCTTTCTTT. Translation: CAWSVLGRLNTEAFF.

This chain joins TRBV5-1 and TRBJ2-2; 7 positions match TRBD1. Germline assignment: CDR1 SGHRS and CDR2 YFSETQ. Unmatched junction bases numbered 5, after V lost 3 bases and J lost 0 bases. The CDR3 totals 16 residues. CDR3 residues: CASSSYGTANTGELFF. CDR3 in DNA: TGCGCCAGCAGCTCCTACGGGACAGCGAACACCGGGGAGCTGTTTTTT.

Only a few counts were recorded for this clone. This chain connects TRBV25-1 to TRBJ2-1; D is unresolved. Germline V gene lookup returns CDR1 MGHDK and CDR2 SYGVNS. CDR3 size: 16 residues. Trimming stripped 8 bases from V and 1 base from J, with 18 bases between. The CDR3 sequence: CASLDSVGPSYNEQFF. As DNA, the CDR3 is TGTGCCAGCCTCGACTCGGTCGGTCCTTCCTACAATGAGCAGTTCTTC.

The rearrangement joins TRBV7-6 to TRBJ2-3; D unclear. Per the germline V gene, CDR1 is SGHVS and CDR2 is FNYEAQ. The length of the CDR3 is 13 residues. V was pared by 2 bases and J by 0 bases, with 3 bases between. The CDR3 DNA follows: TGTGCCAGCAGCTTACAGAGCACAGATACGCAGTATTTT. Its protein product is CASSLQSTDTQYF.

This chain joins TRBV6-5 and TRBJ2-7; TRBD1 might be the D (6 bases). Germline V gene data show CDR1 as MNHEY and CDR2 as SVGAGI. This CDR3 spans 13 amino acids. The ends were cut back, 5 bases at V and 0 bases at J, with 8 bases in the middle. The CDR3 DNA reads as TGTGCCAGCAGTCGGACAGTCTCCTACGAGCAGTACTTC. Encoded protein: CASSRTVSYEQYF.